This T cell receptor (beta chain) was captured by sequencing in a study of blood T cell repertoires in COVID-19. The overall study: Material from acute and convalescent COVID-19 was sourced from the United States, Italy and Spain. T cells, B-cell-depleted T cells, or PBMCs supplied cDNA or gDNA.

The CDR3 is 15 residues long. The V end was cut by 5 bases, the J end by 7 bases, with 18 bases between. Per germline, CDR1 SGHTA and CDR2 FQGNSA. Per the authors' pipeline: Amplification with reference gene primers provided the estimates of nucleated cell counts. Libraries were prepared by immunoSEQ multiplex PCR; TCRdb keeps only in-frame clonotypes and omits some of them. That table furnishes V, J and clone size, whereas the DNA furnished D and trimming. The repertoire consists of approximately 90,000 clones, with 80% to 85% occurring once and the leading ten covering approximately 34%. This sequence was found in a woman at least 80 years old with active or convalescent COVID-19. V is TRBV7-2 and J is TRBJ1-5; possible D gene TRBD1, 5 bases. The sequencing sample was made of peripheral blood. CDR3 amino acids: CASSPEDSPRQPQHF. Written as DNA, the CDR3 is TGTGCCAGCAGCCCAGAAGACAGCCCGAGGCAGCCCCAGCATTTT.